The source of this T cell receptor beta chain is a study of blood T cells in healthy people across ages. A second about 7 to 12 cycle PCR used barcoded and J-beta primers. Each CDR3 protein is one row after TCRdb ran MiXCR on the 5' RACE reads. The table records approximately 830,000 distinct CDR3 sequences, 62% of them present only once. Each donor's blood draw was approximately 10 milliliters of peripheral blood. Germline CDR1 is LGHDT and CDR2 is YNNKEL (reference sequence). Losses at the gene ends were 8 bases for V and 7 bases for J; bases not matched to a gene: 12. The CDR3 loop spans 15 amino acids.

The TCR was taken from a man younger than 40 in good health. Sample: blood. This rearrangement joins TRBV3-1 to TRBJ2-1; TRBD2 aligns across 9 bases. The CDR3 here is CASGTGTSGYNEQFF. For the CDR3, the DNA is TGTGCCAGCGGCACCGGCACTAGCGGGTATAATGAGCAGTTCTTC.